The source of this T cell receptor beta chain is a study of CD8+ T cells in alopecia areata. About the research overall: A regimen of oral tofacitinib, 5 to 10 mg twice daily, was given to treated patients.

cDNA reverse transcribed from extracted RNA served as the sequencing template. Sequenced by immunoSEQ multiplex PCR; TCRdb stores in-frame clones only, minus some. The profile shows hundreds of thousands of clones, roughly two thirds of them singletons. Points from the study as a whole: There were also resident alphabeta T cells of normal skin sequenced in scalp samples. Across lesional scalp, and particularly alopecia totalis/universalis, clonality surpassed that of normal scalp.

The trim removed 5 bases at V and 7 bases at J, leaving 0 bases unmatched. CDR3 length equals 11 residues. CDR1 GTSNPN and CDR2 SVGIG come from the germline V gene (reference sequence). In alopecia areata patients, both lesional scalp punch biopsies and peripheral blood were collected. Concerning this clone itself: What it recognizes is unknown.

The genes are TRBV30 and TRBJ1-4; TRBD1 matches 8 bases. The source material was CD4+ T cells sorted from blood, sampled at week 0. The receptor was isolated from a human donor with alopecia areata. CDR3 DNA sequence: TGTGCCTGGGACAGGGGTGAAAAACTGTTTTTT. This sequence encodes CAWDRGEKLFF.